The 32 T cell receptor beta chains below all came from one sample that was sequenced in a study of response to subunit inactivated influenza vaccine. A single record per CDR3 protein comes from TCRdb applying MiXCR to the RT-PCR reads. This repertoire shows over 750,000 distinct CDR3 sequences, over 20% found once; its top ten account for about 9.4%. The material was PBMCs from blood, obtained 5 days after vaccination. Receptors originate from a man aged 50-60 years who received an inactivated influenza vaccine.

The chain uses TRBV7-9 and TRBJ2-1; maybe TRBD2 (6 bases). V was shortened by 4 bases and J by 7 bases, with 8 bases between the two germline ends. Germline V gene sequence: CDR1 SEHNR, CDR2 FQNEAQ (reference sequence). The CDR3 has 12 amino acids. The CDR3: CASSSGLNEQFF. DNA for the CDR3: TGTGCCAGCAGCTCAGGACTAAATGAGCAGTTCTTC. The full variable domain, in which reference TRBV7-9 and TRBJ2-1 provide the parts outside the CDR3, is DTGVSQNPRHKITKRGQNVTFRCDPISEHNRLYWYRQTLGQGPEFLTYFQNEAQLEKSRLLSDRFSAERPKGSFSTLEIQRTEQGDSAMYLCASSSGLNEQFFGPGTRLTVL.

This chain joins TRBV20-1 and TRBJ2-1, with TRBD2 identical over 9 bases. Trimming took 7 bases from V and 2 from J; bases not matched to a gene: 9. Looked up from germline, CDR1 is DFQATT and CDR2 is SNEGSKA (reference sequence). CDR3 length: 15 amino acids. In DNA form, the CDR3 reads TGCAGTGTAGCTAGCGGGATTTGGACCTACAATGAGCAGTTCTTC. Translated, it gives CSVASGIWTYNEQFF.

A few counts support this clonotype. The chain is built from TRBV24-1 and TRBJ2-1; 11 positions match TRBD1. CDR3 length: 15 amino acids. The ends lost 11 bases at V and 6 bases at J; junction bases unmatched: 11. Germline V CDR1 and CDR2: KGHDR, SFDVKD. The CDR3 sequence: CAIRSGTGGLNEQFF. The CDR3 nucleotides read TGTGCCATCCGTTCCGGGACAGGGGGTCTCAATGAGCAGTTCTTC.

The chain carries TRBV7-9 and TRBJ1-2; 7 nucleotides match TRBD1. The V gene end was trimmed by 5 bases and the J gene end by 4 bases; junction bases not matched to a gene: 7. Looked up from germline, CDR1 is SEHNR and CDR2 is FQNEAQ (reference sequence). The CDR3 is made up of 14 amino acids. The CDR3 bases are TGTGCCAGCAGCCCCAGGGGGTTGGGCTATGGCTACACCTTC. Protein: CASSPRGLGYGYTF.

This clonotype occurred a few times. This chain connects TRBV28 to TRBJ2-7; 12 bases map to TRBD2. The trim removed 6 bases at V and 1 base at J, leaving 4 bases unmatched. Germline V gives CDR1 MDHEN, CDR2 SYDVKM. This CDR3 comprises 15 residues. The CDR3 DNA reads as TGTGCCAGCAGCTACCTAGCGGGAGGGTCCTACGAGCAGTACTTC. This codes for CASSYLAGGSYEQYF.

The J gene is TRBJ2-1, the V gene TRBV12-3 or TRBV12-4; 7 bases map to TRBD2. CDR3 size: 14 residues. V shed 5 bases and J 10 bases; nucleotides not matched to a gene: 11. CDR3 sequence reads: CASSPRRGGGEQFF. In nucleotides, the CDR3 is TGTGCCAGCAGTCCTAGGAGGGGCGGGGGAGAGCAGTTCTTC.

The chain couples TRBV24-1 to TRBJ2-3, with 10 nucleotides matching TRBD1. The CDR3 runs to 15 residues. J was trimmed by 0 bases and V by 6 bases; bases with no gene match: 2. Germline V CDR1 and CDR2: KGHDR, SFDVKD. The CDR3: CATSWGQGSTDTQYF. DNA of the CDR3: TGTGCCACCAGTTGGGGACAGGGGAGCACAGATACGCAGTATTTT.

The rearrangement joins TRBV12-3 or TRBV12-4 to TRBJ2-7, with D unresolved. The germline V and J ends were trimmed by 6 bases and 2 bases, with 17 bases remaining between them. This CDR3 region has 15 residues. DNA for the CDR3: TGTGCCAGCAGCCCGGGCGGCGGCGTGCCCTACGAGCAGTACTTC. Its translation: CASSPGGGVPYEQYF.

This clonotype has more than one count but fewer than ten. The CDR3 DNA reads as TGTGCCACCAGTGATTCCAGGGGAGTTTATAGCAATCAGCCCCAGCATTTT. Translated: CATSDSRGVYSNQPQHF. V gene TRBV24-1 combines with J gene TRBJ1-5; a weak D match, TRBD1 (6 bases). Deletions cut 2 bases from V and 0 bases from J, with 13 bases between. The CDR3 covers 17 residues. Germline CDR1 and CDR2: KGHDR and SFDVKD.

There are a few counts of this clonotype. The rearrangement links TRBV12-3 or TRBV12-4 to TRBJ2-1; 7 nucleotides line up with TRBD2. The CDR3 covers 14 residues. The J segment lost 3 bases and the V segment lost 7 bases, leaving 6 bases of the junction unmatched. The CDR3 nucleotides are TGTGCCAGCAACGGCGGGAGTATCTACAATGAGCAGTTCTTC. Its translation: CASNGGSIYNEQFF.

The sample holds a few counts of this clonotype. The V and J genes are TRBV12-3 or TRBV12-4 and TRBJ2-3; 7 positions match TRBD1. The CDR3 consists of 13 residues. V lost 5 bases to trimming and J lost 5 bases; unmatched junction nucleotides: 4. CDR3 bases: TGTGCCAGCAGTAGTACAGGGGTAGATACGCAGTATTTT. Amino acid sequence: CASSSTGVDTQYF.

A word on this clonotype: A much larger clone is a single base away; this may be a read error. V usage is TRBV12-3 or TRBV12-4 and J usage is TRBJ2-5, with 7 bases matching TRBD2. The CDR3 runs to 15 residues. This CDR3 is CVSTFGGYNQETQYF. CDR3 nucleotides: TGTGTCAGCACCTTCGGGGGGTATAACCAAGAGACCCAGTACTTC.

This clonotype came up a few times. The V call is TRBV12-3 or TRBV12-4, the J call TRBJ2-1; 8 bases map to TRBD1. The CDR3 runs to 14 residues. The trim removed 8 bases at V and 8 bases at J, leaving 11 bases unmatched. CDR3 sequence (DNA): TGTGCCAGCCATGGGGGCAGGGGGCGGGATGAGCAGTTCTTC. Protein sequence: CASHGGRGRDEQFF.

This clonotype was seen only a few times. The chain carries TRBV12-3 or TRBV12-4 and TRBJ1-1; no clear D. CDR3 length equals 14 residues. The V and J ends lost 2 bases and 6 bases respectively, with 13 bases between them. The CDR3 DNA reads as TGTGCCAGCAGTTTACAGATTCGGTCGGCTGAAGCTTTCTTT. This encodes CASSLQIRSAEAFF.

This clonotype was counted between two and nine times. The J gene is TRBJ1-5, the V gene TRBV6-2 or TRBV6-3; no definite D call. The germline V gene encodes CDR1 MNHEY and CDR2 SVGEGT. The CDR3 loop spans 15 amino acids. Trimming shortened V by 2 bases and J by 1 base, and 9 bases separated the two germline ends. The CDR3 DNA is TGTGCCAGCAGTTACGTAATCGGGAGCAATCAGCCCCAGCATTTT. Amino acids: CASSYVIGSNQPQHF.

This chain uses TRBV6-2 or TRBV6-3 with TRBJ2-7; D uncertain. Germline CDR1 is MNHEY and CDR2 is SVGEGT. Trimming cost V 0 bases and J 3 bases, with 6 bases left between them. The CDR3 consists of 13 residues. This chain's CDR3 is CASSYSGHYEQYF. Here the CDR3 DNA reads TGTGCCAGCAGTTACTCGGGCCACTACGAGCAGTACTTC.

Many counts were recorded for this clonotype. This CDR3 reads CSVGDNEKLFF. The CDR3 nucleotides read TGCAGCGTGGGGGATAATGAAAAACTGTTTTTT. J is TRBJ1-4 and V is TRBV29-1, with a possible D match to TRBD1 (5 bases). V was cut by 6 bases and J by 4 bases, with 6 bases left in between. Germline CDR1 reads SQVTM; CDR2 reads ANQGSEA. The CDR3 is made up of 11 amino acids.

The chain couples TRBV6-1 to TRBJ1-5; TRBD1 aligns across 8 bases. This CDR3 has 14 residues. J lost 4 bases, V lost 3 bases, and 2 bases had no gene match. The germline gives CDR1 MNHNS, CDR2 SASEGT. The CDR3 is CASSDGTGNQPQHF. CDR3 coding DNA: TGTGCCAGCAGTGACGGGACAGGTAATCAGCCCCAGCATTTT.

V usage is TRBV12-3 or TRBV12-4 and J usage is TRBJ1-3; D perhaps matches TRBD1 (6 bases). The CDR3 runs 17 residues. The V and J ends lost 6 bases and 3 bases respectively, with 21 bases between them. The CDR3 loop reads CASRVGLGQSFGNTIYF. The CDR3, as DNA: TGTGCCAGCAGGGTCGGTTTAGGACAGTCCTTTGGAAACACCATATATTTT.

The J gene is TRBJ2-2, the V gene TRBV11-2, with 11 bases fitting TRBD2. The CDR3 covers 21 residues. The ends lost 3 bases at V and 4 bases at J; junction bases unmatched: 19. Germline-derived CDR1 and CDR2 are SGHAT and FQNNGV. In DNA, the CDR3 is TGTGCCAGCAGCTTTTTAGTTTTGCCAACTAGCGGGAGCCTCCGCACCGGGGAGCTGTTTTTT. It is translated as CASSFLVLPTSGSLRTGELFF. The variable domain in full, completed from reference TRBV11-2 and TRBJ2-2, reads EAGVAQSPRYKIIEKRQSVAFWCNPISGHATLYWYQQILGQGPKLLIQFQNNGVVDDSQLPKDRFSAERLKGVDSTLKIQPAKLEDSAVYLCASSFLVLPTSGSLRTGELFFGEGSRLTVL.

This clonotype was detected a few times. V usage is TRBV28 and J usage is TRBJ2-4; no reliable D call. The length of the CDR3 is 15 residues. Per the germline V gene, CDR1 is MDHEN and CDR2 is SYDVKM. Trimming stripped 2 bases from V and 9 bases from J, with 17 bases between. The CDR3 DNA reads TGTGCCAGCAGTTTAACCCTCTCTGCTGACGGCATTCAGTACTTC. Translating gives CASSLTLSADGIQYF.

This clonotype was seen a few times. J is TRBJ2-3 and V is TRBV20-1; TRBD1 or TRBD2 may be the D gene (6 bases each). The germline CDR1 and CDR2 sequences are DFQATT and SNEGSKA (reference sequence). The V and J ends lost 0 bases and 5 bases respectively, with 15 bases between them. The CDR3 loop spans 15 amino acids. The DNA for the CDR3 is TGCAGTGCTAGAGATGTGGGGGGCCGCGTAGATACGCAGTATTTT. Amino acids: CSARDVGGRVDTQYF.

This clonotype was picked up a small number of times. The CDR3 DNA follows: TGTGCCAGCAGCCCCCGATCGAGATCAGGGGACACTGAAGCTTTCTTT. Translated: CASSPRSRSGDTEAFF. The chain joins TRBV9 to TRBJ1-1; D may be TRBD1 (6 bases). Per germline, CDR1 SGDLS and CDR2 YYNGEE. The CDR3 is 16 amino acids. Trimming took 4 bases from V and 3 from J, leaving 19 bases between them.

The chain carries TRBV29-1 and TRBJ2-3, with 11 bases fitting TRBD1. Unmatched junction bases numbered 9, after V lost 3 bases and J lost 4 bases. Per the germline V gene, CDR1 is SQVTM and CDR2 is ANQGSEA. This CDR3 contains 16 residues. CDR3 in DNA: TGCAGCGTTGATCGTTGGGACAGGGGGGGCGCAGATACGCAGTATTTT. Translating gives CSVDRWDRGGADTQYF.

The rearrangement links TRBV9 to TRBJ2-5; TRBD2 matches 13 bases. Germline V gives CDR1 SGDLS, CDR2 YYNGEE. Trimming at V came to 3 bases and at J to 5 bases, leaving 10 bases not matched to a gene. The CDR3 runs 17 residues. The DNA for the CDR3 is TGTGCCAGCAGCGCCCGGACTAGCGGGGGTGGGATGGAGACCCAGTACTTC. It yields the protein CASSARTSGGGMETQYF. The variable domain in full, with the rest retrieved from reference TRBV9 and TRBJ2-5, is DSGVTQTPKHLITATGQRVTLRCSPRSGDLSVYWYQQSLDQGLQFLIQYYNGEERAKGNILERFSAQQFPDLHSELNLSSLELGDSALYFCASSARTSGGGMETQYFGPGTRLLVL.

V gene TRBV14 combines with J gene TRBJ2-1; a weak D match, TRBD1 (5 bases). The V end lost 5 bases, the J end lost 4 bases, and 12 bases lay between the germline ends. The length of the CDR3 is 14 residues. The V gene's germline CDR1 is SGHDN and CDR2 FVKESK. CDR3 loop: CASSLGAPYNEQFF. Here the CDR3 DNA reads TGTGCCAGCAGCTTAGGGGCCCCGTACAATGAGCAGTTCTTC. The entire variable domain, with the rest obtained from reference TRBV14 and TRBJ2-1, is as follows: EAGVTQFPSHSVIEKGQTVTLRCDPISGHDNLYWYRRVMGKEIKFLLHFVKESKQDESGMPNNRFLAERTGGTYSTLKVQPAELEDSGVYFCASSLGAPYNEQFFGPGTRLTVL.

This clonotype appeared a single time. The CDR3 coding sequence is TGTGCCAGCAGCTTATTGAGGGGCTTCGACGAGCAGTACTTC. Translation: CASSLLRGFDEQYF. V and J are TRBV7-2 and TRBJ2-7; D is possibly TRBD1 or TRBD2 (5 bases each). The germline V gene encodes CDR1 SGHTA and CDR2 FQGNSA. V lost 2 bases and J lost 5, with 13 bases in between. The length of the CDR3 is 14 residues.

This clonotype was seen only a few times. V gene TRBV12-3 or TRBV12-4 combines with J gene TRBJ1-3; D uncertain. The CDR3 runs to 15 residues. V was shortened by 2 bases and J by 3 bases, with 11 bases between the two germline ends. Here the CDR3 reads CASSLYGRFGNTIYF. CDR3 nucleotides: TGTGCCAGCAGTTTATACGGGAGGTTTGGAAACACCATATATTTT.

This chain links TRBV6-2 or TRBV6-3 with TRBJ2-3, with a possible D match to TRBD1 (5 bases). V was trimmed by 0 bases and J by 4 bases, leaving 14 bases between them. The V gene's germline CDR1 is MNHEY and CDR2 SVGEGT. The CDR3 is 16 residues long. CDR3 residues: CASSYSPSGASDTQYF. The CDR3 DNA reads TGTGCCAGCAGTTACTCTCCCTCTGGGGCGTCAGATACGCAGTATTTT.

This clonotype was detected a few times. This sequence joins TRBV27 and TRBJ2-3; 16 bases map to TRBD2. Germline lookup yields CDR1 MNHEY and CDR2 SMNVEV (reference sequence). Losses at the gene ends were 4 bases for V and 0 bases for J; bases not matched to a gene: 4. The CDR3 runs 18 residues. Written as DNA, the CDR3 is TGTGCCAGCAGTTGGGGACTAGCGGGGGGGATGAGCACAGATACGCAGTATTTT. Translated: CASSWGLAGGMSTDTQYF.

The chain couples TRBV7-2 to TRBJ2-4, with 7 bases lining up with TRBD1. Germline V gene lookup returns CDR1 SGHTA and CDR2 FQGNSA. This CDR3 contains 14 residues. Germline trimming cut 4 bases from V and 8 bases from J; bases unmatched to any gene: 8. CDR3 nucleotides: TGTGCCAGCAGCTACCCGGACAGGTCGGACATTCAGTACTTC. Its protein product is CASSYPDRSDIQYF.

The chain has TRBV7-3 and TRBJ2-1; tentatively, D is TRBD2 (5 bases). Germline CDR1 reads SGHTA; CDR2 reads FQGTGA. The CDR3 contains 16 residues. Trimming pared 6 bases from V and 0 bases from J, leaving 15 bases between. This CDR3 is CASSSIAPSSYNEQFF. As DNA, the CDR3 is TGTGCCAGCAGTTCCATAGCGCCTAGCTCCTACAATGAGCAGTTCTTC.